This T cell receptor beta chain is drawn from a study of cytomegalovirus exposure and HLA in healthy donors. The PCR employed 60 Vbeta primers together with 13 Jbeta primers. The repertoire was sequenced with immunoSEQ multiplex PCR; TCRdb's copy has only in-frame clones and lacks some. Of under 200,000 clones in the sample, around 75% were seen once. This CDR3 has 13 amino acids. From germline, CDR1 is LNHNV and CDR2 YYDKDF (reference sequence). The germline V and J ends were trimmed by 6 bases and 1 base, with 9 bases remaining between them. This sequence joins TRBV15 and TRBJ1-1; no firm D call. The sequencing input was PBMCs. The TCR originated in a human donor in good health. The CDR3 DNA is TGTGCCACCAGGGGCCTCTCGAACACTGAAGCTTTCTTT. Its protein product is CATRGLSNTEAFF.